This TCR beta chain was identified during a study of identical twins. In every case, the donor was a healthy Caucasian. This clonotype was observed a handful of times. The antigen remains undetermined. The study's findings and limits: Zero-insertion analyses could be partly confounded by invariant MAIT and iNKT cells. The study reached conclusions through statistical analysis that was cross-sectional, not following the same donors.

The cDNA had a unique molecular identifier and a template-switch universal primer site. A single record per CDR3 protein comes from TCRdb applying MiXCR to the 5' RACE reads. The sample contains roughly 490,000 distinct CDR3 sequences, roughly an eighth of which appear only once. CDR3 length: 15 amino acids. The trim removed 3 bases at V and 1 base at J, leaving 2 bases unmatched. CDR1 SGHRS and CDR2 YFSETQ come from the germline V gene. The data also belong to a second study, concerning yellow fever vaccine responses in identical twins.

The specimen sequenced was CD4+ T cells sorted from blood. This receptor was obtained from a woman aged 18-35 years in good health. The V gene is TRBV5-1, the J gene TRBJ2-5, with 11 bases that match TRBD2. The DNA of the CDR3 is TGCGCCAGCAGCTGGGGACTAGCGGCCCAAGAGACCCAGTACTTC. The encoded protein is CASSWGLAAQETQYF.